These 18 T cell receptor beta chains share one sample of origin, sequenced in a study of siplizumab effects on memory and regulatory T cells (dated by TCRdb to between 2018 and 2021). Receptor amplification or capture employed the immunoSEQ multiplex PCR assay. In TCRdb, the immuneACCESS table is reduced to in-frame sequences with V and J assigned. These tables do not hold every clone; where another copy was compared, an unresolved V gene accounts for under half, and the others remain unexplained. Counted in this sample were approximately 100,000 clones; about 90% of them appeared once. Just over 2.5% of the sample is in the top ten clones. Material for sequencing was CD4+ T cells sorted from blood. The source is a human donor in good health. Some clones in this sample may be carry-over from other donors' samples.

The chain uses TRBV6-9 and TRBJ2-7; 7 nucleotides match TRBD1. CDR3 length equals 14 residues. J gave up 6 bases and V 6 bases, and 11 bases lay outside the gene matches. The germline V gene has CDR1 MNHGY and CDR2 SVAAGI. This CDR3 is CASRPQTGRCEQYF. The CDR3 DNA follows: TGTGCCAGCAGGCCTCAGACAGGGCGGTGCGAGCAGTACTTC.

The chain links TRBV30 to TRBJ1-4, with 7 bases aligning to TRBD1. The CDR3 totals 13 residues. Germline CDR1 GTSNPN, CDR2 SVGIG (reference sequence). Losses at the gene ends were 4 bases for V and 8 bases for J; bases not matched to a gene: 7. The CDR3 reads CAWNTGVHEKLFF. For the CDR3, the DNA is TGTGCCTGGAACACAGGGGTTCACGAAAAACTGTTTTTT.

The genes are TRBV6-4 and TRBJ2-7; 12 bases align to TRBD2. Germline-derived CDR1 and CDR2 are MRHNA and SNTAGT. The V gene end was trimmed by 5 bases and the J gene end by 7 bases; junction bases not matched to a gene: 3. This CDR3 is built from 13 residues. CDR3 DNA sequence: TGTGCCAGCAGTAGGACTAGCGGGACTGAGCAGTACTTC. Amino acids: CASSRTSGTEQYF.

This clone was recorded once. V is TRBV6-5 and J is TRBJ2-1, with 8 bases identical to TRBD1. V trimming: 6 bases; J trimming: 3 bases; junction bases outside the gene matches: 7. The CDR3 is 15 amino acids. The germline gives CDR1 MNHEY, CDR2 SVGAGI. DNA of the CDR3: TGTGCCAGCAGAACAGGGGGATACGACTACAATGAGCAGTTCTTC. Protein: CASRTGGYDYNEQFF.

The chain employs TRBV7-8 and TRBJ2-3, with 7 bases matching TRBD2. The CDR3 loop spans 16 amino acids. CDR1 SGHVS and CDR2 FQNEAQ come from the germline V gene. V shed 5 bases, J shed 0 bases, and the junction held 8 bases outside the gene matches. CDR3 nucleotides: TGTGCCAGCAGCCCCCCTGTCGGGAGGAGCACAGATACGCAGTATTTT. Its protein is CASSPPVGRSTDTQYF.

This clone was picked up one time. The CDR3: CASRDRVSGEQYF. The CDR3 region has the DNA TGTGCCAGCAGGGACAGGGTCTCGGGCGAGCAGTACTTC. The chain has TRBV27 and TRBJ2-7, with 8 bases aligning to TRBD1. The V segment lost 6 bases and the J segment 6 bases; nucleotides outside the gene matches: 7. There are 13 residues in the CDR3. Germline CDR1 is MNHEY and CDR2 is SMNVEV (reference sequence).

CDR3: CASSKHGTSGTTDTQYF. CDR3 DNA: TGTGCCAGCAGCAAACACGGGACTAGCGGAACCACAGATACGCAGTATTTT. The chain uses TRBV21-1 and TRBJ2-3; no DNA check was done on the table's D call, TRBD2. TRBV21-1 is a known pseudogene. The CDR3 covers 17 residues.

This clone has only a few counts. J is TRBJ2-7 and V is TRBV6-5, with no clear D. The V and J ends lost 8 bases and 12 bases respectively, with 17 bases between them. The CDR3 has 11 amino acids. CDR1 and CDR2 from the germline V gene are MNHEY and SVGAGI. DNA of the CDR3: TGTGCCAGCGGATTGGACCGGTTAAGGTACTTC. Protein: CASGLDRLRYF.

The chain is built from TRBV28 and TRBJ1-2; D uncertain. V lost 2 bases and J 6 bases, leaving 13 bases between the germline ends. The CDR3 sequence is 14 residues long. From germline, CDR1 is MDHEN and CDR2 SYDVKM. CDR3 sequence: CASSLPTHPDGYTF. The DNA for the CDR3 is TGTGCCAGCAGTTTACCGACACATCCAGATGGCTACACCTTC.

V and J are TRBV2 and TRBJ2-3, with TRBD1 identical over 9 bases. There are 15 residues in the CDR3. The germline V gene has CDR1 SNHLY and CDR2 FYNNEI. J gave up 5 bases and V 2 bases, and 5 bases lay outside the gene matches. This CDR3 reads CASSERDRVGDTQYF. The CDR3 nucleotides read TGTGCCAGCAGTGAAAGGGACAGGGTCGGAGATACGCAGTATTTT.

The genes are TRBV29-1 and TRBJ2-3; D might be TRBD1 (5 bases). The CDR3 extends over 12 amino acids. CDR1 is SQVTM and CDR2 is ANQGSEA in the germline V gene. V was cut by 8 bases and J by 0 bases, with 9 bases left in between. DNA for the CDR3: TGCAGCACAGGACGGAGCACAGATACGCAGTATTTT. The encoded protein is CSTGRSTDTQYF.

V usage is TRBV25-1 and J usage is TRBJ1-2, with D unclear. Germline assignment: CDR1 MGHDK and CDR2 SYGVNS. With 2 bases removed from V and 4 bases from J, the gap between germline ends came to 8 bases. This CDR3 has 13 amino acids. The CDR3 DNA reads TGTGCCAGCAGTGAAAACCGAGGCTATGGCTACACCTTC. The encoded protein is CASSENRGYGYTF.

This clone has a handful of counts. The chain couples TRBV19 to TRBJ2-7, with TRBD1 identical over 10 bases. Germline CDR1 LNHDA, CDR2 SQIVND (reference sequence). The CDR3 length is 15 residues. V lost 4 bases to trimming and J lost 2 bases; unmatched junction nucleotides: 5. CDR3 sequence reads: CASSKKGQGAYEQYF. Written as DNA, the CDR3 is TGTGCCAGTAGTAAAAAAGGACAGGGGGCCTACGAGCAGTACTTC. Filled out from reference TRBV19 and TRBJ2-7, the complete variable domain reads DGGITQSPKYLFRKEGQNVTLSCEQNLNHDAMYWYRQDPGQGLRLIYYSQIVNDFQKGDIAEGYSVSREKKESFPLTVTSAQKNPTAFYLCASSKKGQGAYEQYFGPGTRLTVT.

The chain links TRBV2 to TRBJ2-7; no clear D. Germline V gene data show CDR1 as SNHLY and CDR2 as FYNNEI. The CDR3 has 11 amino acids. Trimming removed 4 bases at V and 9 bases at J, with 10 bases between. CDR3 sequence reads: CASSGPWLQYF. The DNA of the CDR3 is TGTGCCAGCAGTGGGCCCTGGTTGCAGTACTTC.

The V and J genes are TRBV5-1 and TRBJ2-3, with 7 bases fitting TRBD2. Germline V lookup: CDR1 SGHRS, CDR2 YFSETQ. The V gene end was trimmed by 0 bases and the J gene end by 3 bases; junction bases not matched to a gene: 4. This CDR3 comprises 15 residues. In DNA form, the CDR3 reads TGCGCCAGCAGCTTGGCGGGAGGTTGGACAGATACGCAGTATTTT. This codes for CASSLAGGWTDTQYF.

J is TRBJ2-1 and V is TRBV4-1; no clear D. Germline V lookup: CDR1 MGHRA, CDR2 YSYEKL. This CDR3 has 14 amino acids. Between the trimmed V and J ends, which lost 0 bases and 0 bases, there was a span of 3 bases. The CDR3 sequence is CASSQDSSYNEQFF. The CDR3, as DNA: TGCGCCAGCAGCCAAGATAGCTCCTACAATGAGCAGTTCTTC.

V is TRBV29-1 and J is TRBJ1-2; D perhaps matches TRBD1 (6 bases). CDR1 is SQVTM, CDR2 ANQGSEA, per germline. The CDR3 sequence is 11 residues long. The ends were cut back, 1 base at V and 7 bases at J, with 7 bases in the middle. The CDR3 DNA reads TGCAGCGTTGAAGGGGGGGCTGGCTACACCTTC. It is translated as CSVEGGAGYTF.

This chain uses TRBV6-5 with TRBJ2-7; 11 bases are shared with TRBD2. Per the germline V gene, CDR1 is MNHEY and CDR2 is SVGAGI. The CDR3 totals 14 residues. With V trimmed by 6 bases and J by 7 bases, 8 bases remained unmatched. The CDR3 region is CASSRLAGTGEQYF. DNA of the CDR3: TGTGCCAGCAGCCGACTAGCGGGAACAGGAGAGCAGTACTTC.